This section outlines one T cell receptor beta chain sequence together with its context. CDR1 and CDR2 (germline): MDHEN, SYDVKM. Trimming cost V 5 bases and J 4 bases; bases outside gene matches: 7. The length of the CDR3 is 14 residues. The authors ran a second PCR of 7 to 11 cycles using a sample-barcoded 5' primer and a J-beta primer mix. Every molecule of cDNA carried a tag from a template-switch adaptor with 12 random nucleotides. TCRdb passed the 5' RACE reads through MiXCR, listing each CDR3 protein once. The sample lists 790,000 or so distinct CDR3 sequences; 46% were seen once. The data derive from a study of blood T cells in healthy people across ages. Isolated PBMCs totaled at least 6 million in each sample.

This chain joins TRBV28 and TRBJ2-5, with 7 positions matching TRBD1. This sequence originates from a man older than 75 in good health. Sequenced: blood. Here the CDR3 DNA reads TGTGCCAGCAGTACCGACAGGGCCAGAGAGACCCAGTACTTC. It is translated as CASSTDRARETQYF.